This passage covers 20 T cell receptor beta chains from one sample sequenced in a study of shared clonotypes between healthy human individuals. Libraries were prepared by immunoSEQ multiplex PCR; TCRdb keeps only in-frame clonotypes and omits some of them. The table shows about 670,000 clones, with about two thirds occurring only once. The specimen was memory CD4+ T cells sorted from blood. The sample's subset: CD45RA-negative fraction. The receptors derive from a woman aged 30 to 39 in good health.

J is TRBJ2-1 and V is TRBV7-3, with TRBD2 matching 12 bases. Losses at the gene ends were 5 bases for V and 9 bases for J; bases not matched to a gene: 8. The CDR3 is 15 amino acids. CDR1 is SGHTA and CDR2 is FQGTGA in the germline V gene. The CDR3 region has the DNA TGTGCCAGCAGCCCTAGCGGGAGGGCGGGGGGTGAGCAGTTCTTC. It translates to CASSPSGRAGGEQFF.

This clone was found a few times. The chain carries TRBV7-6 and TRBJ2-4; 10 bases align to TRBD2. This CDR3 has 13 amino acids. J lost 7 bases, V lost 3 bases, and 0 bases had no gene match. The V gene's germline CDR1 is SGHVS and CDR2 FNYEAQ. CDR3 nucleotide sequence: TGTGCCAGCAGCTTGACTAGCGGGAACATTCAGTACTTC. Its protein is CASSLTSGNIQYF.

V is TRBV5-1 and J is TRBJ2-1; the D is unclear. This CDR3 is 15 amino acids long. Trimming cost V 2 bases and J 5 bases, with 14 bases left between them. Germline V CDR1 and CDR2: SGHRS, YFSETQ. In DNA, the CDR3 is TGCGCCAGCAGCTTATCCTCCCTAGGGAACAATGAGCAGTTCTTC. Protein: CASSLSSLGNNEQFF. Complete variable domain (other parts from reference TRBV5-1 and TRBJ2-1): KAGVTQTPRYLIKTRGQQVTLSCSPISGHRSVSWYQQTPGQGLQFLFEYFSETQRNKGNFPGRFSGRQFSNSRSEMNVSTLELGDSALYLCASSLSSLGNNEQFFGPGTRLTVL.

The V call is TRBV9, the J call TRBJ1-5; D is ambiguous. The CDR3 runs to 13 residues. V lost 4 bases, J lost 5 bases, and 10 bases lay in between. Germline CDR1 reads SGDLS; CDR2 reads YYNGEE. The CDR3 protein is CASSLTLDQPQHF. CDR3 nucleotides: TGTGCCAGCAGCCTAACCCTTGATCAGCCCCAGCATTTT. Full variable domain (remainder filled in from reference TRBV9 and TRBJ1-5): DSGVTQTPKHLITATGQRVTLRCSPRSGDLSVYWYQQSLDQGLQFLIQYYNGEERAKGNILERFSAQQFPDLHSELNLSSLELGDSALYFCASSLTLDQPQHFGDGTRLSIL.

The chain joins TRBV7-7 to TRBJ2-5; TRBD2 agrees at 7 bases. With V trimmed by 8 bases and J by 5 bases, 8 bases remained unmatched. Looked up from germline, CDR1 is SSHAT and CDR2 is FNYEAQ (reference sequence). This CDR3 has 13 residues. The CDR3, as DNA: TGTGCCAGCGGCTCGGGAGGATTGGAGACCCAGTACTTC. Its translation is CASGSGGLETQYF.

This clone occurred a few times. In the same sample, other DNA sequences code for this CDR3. The rearrangement joins TRBV10-1 to TRBJ2-2; unclear D gene. Per germline, CDR1 WNHNN and CDR2 SYGVQD (reference sequence). The V and J ends lost 4 bases and 4 bases respectively, with 7 bases between them. This CDR3 has 13 amino acids. As DNA, the CDR3 is TGCGCCAGCAGTGGACATCCCACCGGGGAGCTGTTTTTT. Translation gives CASSGHPTGELFF.

The chain joins TRBV30 to TRBJ1-1; D is possibly TRBD1 (6 bases). The CDR3 has 14 amino acids. Trimming pared 7 bases from V and 4 bases from J, leaving 19 bases between. CDR1 is GTSNPN and CDR2 is SVGIG in the germline V gene (reference sequence). The CDR3 sequence: CASDFGQSGTEAFF. For the CDR3, the DNA is TGTGCCTCCGACTTCGGACAGTCCGGCACTGAAGCTTTCTTT.

Ten or more counts support this clone. V usage is TRBV29-1 and J usage is TRBJ2-5; TRBD1 or TRBD2 may be the D gene (6 bases each). The better agreement between TRBJ2-7 and the DNA end casts doubt on the J call. The CDR3 covers 13 residues. The germline V gene has CDR1 SQVTM and CDR2 ANQGSEA. The CDR3 DNA reads TGCAGCGGTGGTGGGGGGCGGAACTACGAGCAGTACTTC. It is translated as CSGGGGRNYEQYF.

V gene TRBV5-4 combines with J gene TRBJ2-1, with D possibly matching TRBD1 (5 bases). Germline CDR1 SGHNT, CDR2 YYREEE (reference sequence). The CDR3 is made up of 12 amino acids. The V gene lost 0 bases and the J gene lost 10 bases, with 8 bases spanning the gap. CDR3 coding DNA: TGTGCCAGCAGCTTGGAGTGGGGCGAGCAGTTCTTC. Its translation: CASSLEWGEQFF.

This clone has just a few counts. The CDR3 loop is CASRPPSGTEAFF. In DNA form, the CDR3 reads TGCGCCAGCAGACCGCCGTCCGGCACTGAAGCTTTCTTT. V gene TRBV5-1 combines with J gene TRBJ1-1; D is uncertain. Germline-derived CDR1 and CDR2 are SGHRS and YFSETQ. The CDR3 runs to 13 residues. The V end lost 5 bases, the J end lost 4 bases, and 12 bases lay between the germline ends.

V and J are TRBV2 and TRBJ2-7; possibly TRBD2 for D (5 bases). V dropped 5 bases and J dropped 7 bases, with 18 bases sitting between them. The CDR3 is 14 residues long. Germline V gives CDR1 SNHLY, CDR2 FYNNEI. CDR3 bases: TGTGCCAGCAGTACGTGGGAGAGCCCCTCGGAGCAGTACTTC. It translates to CASSTWESPSEQYF.

CDR3 residues: CASSQSGNTIYF. CDR3 bases: TGTGCCAGCAGCCAATCCGGAAACACCATATATTTT. The chain couples TRBV7-9 to TRBJ1-3, with D uncertain. The CDR3 has 12 residues. Looked up from germline, CDR1 is SEHNR and CDR2 is FQNEAQ (reference sequence). V was clipped by 5 bases and J by 4 bases, with 6 bases between them.

This clone was detected once. The CDR3 coding sequence is TGTGCCAGTAGTATAGATGCCCCAGCGGCTACCACAGATACGCAGTATTTT. Protein sequence: CASSIDAPAATTDTQYF. The chain combines TRBV19 with TRBJ2-3; D is perhaps TRBD2 (5 bases). CDR1 and CDR2 from the germline V gene are LNHDA and SQIVND (reference sequence). V lost 0 bases and J 2 bases, leaving 15 bases between the germline ends. This CDR3 has 17 residues.

The chain couples TRBV19 to TRBJ2-7, with TRBD2 matching 10 bases. Germline assignment: CDR1 LNHDA and CDR2 SQIVND (reference sequence). This CDR3 has 11 amino acids. Trimming took 10 bases from V and 9 from J; bases not matched to a gene: 6. The CDR3 DNA reads TGTGCCACTTCTAGCGGGAGAGTGCAGTACTTC. The encoded protein is CATSSGRVQYF.

This clone was observed a single time. The rearrangement joins TRBV19 to TRBJ2-2, with D perhaps given as TRBD1 or TRBD2 (5 bases each). The V and J ends lost 3 bases and 5 bases respectively, with 13 bases between them. The CDR3 is made up of 15 amino acids. CDR1 and CDR2 from the germline V gene are LNHDA and SQIVND (reference sequence). CDR3 coding DNA: TGTGCCAGTAGTATGGGGACCCTCCCGACCGGGGAGCTGTTTTTT. It is translated as CASSMGTLPTGELFF.

This clone was counted between two and nine times. This chain joins TRBV5-1 and TRBJ2-3, with 9 positions matching TRBD1. In germline, CDR1 is SGHRS, CDR2 YFSETQ. This CDR3 is built from 16 residues. V was pared by 0 bases and J by 3 bases, with 5 bases of the junction left unmatched. The CDR3 nucleotides read TGCGCCAGCAGCTTGGATGGGACAGGGAATACAGATACGCAGTATTTT. Its protein is CASSLDGTGNTDTQYF.

The J gene is TRBJ2-2, the V gene TRBV7-2; D is perhaps TRBD2 (5 bases). Per germline, CDR1 SGHTA and CDR2 FQGNSA. This CDR3 comprises 16 residues. Trimming cost V 5 bases and J 7 bases, with 20 bases left between them. CDR3 sequence reads: CASSPRPILVVGELFF. The CDR3 nucleotides read TGTGCCAGCAGCCCACGCCCCATACTAGTAGTCGGGGAGCTGTTTTTT.

The gene calls are TRBV19 and TRBJ1-5; D remains unclear. With 5 bases removed from V and 7 bases from J, the gap between germline ends came to 12 bases. This CDR3 contains 13 residues. Germline V gives CDR1 LNHDA, CDR2 SQIVND (reference sequence). CDR3 nucleotides: TGTGCCAGTAGTCCCCGGGCAGCCCAGCCCCAGCATTTT. This codes for CASSPRAAQPQHF. Full variable domain (rest looked up from reference TRBV19 and TRBJ1-5): DGGITQSPKYLFRKEGQNVTLSCEQNLNHDAMYWYRQDPGQGLRLIYYSQIVNDFQKGDIAEGYSVSREKKESFPLTVTSAQKNPTAFYLCASSPRAAQPQHFGDGTRLSIL.

This chain connects TRBV20-1 to TRBJ2-1, with no clear D. CDR1 and CDR2 from the germline V gene are DFQATT and SNEGSKA (reference sequence). The CDR3 sequence is 9 residues long. Trimming pared 3 bases from V and 8 bases from J, leaving 2 bases between. The CDR3 sequence is CSARDEQFF. As DNA, the CDR3 is TGCAGTGCTAGGGATGAGCAGTTCTTC.

The rearrangement uses TRBV5-1 and TRBJ1-1; 9 nucleotides agree with TRBD1. The V gene's germline CDR1 is SGHRS and CDR2 YFSETQ. V shed 3 bases and J 3 bases; nucleotides not matched to a gene: 6. This CDR3 is 15 amino acids long. The CDR3 here is CASSSQGQGDTEAFF. The CDR3 DNA sequence: TGCGCCAGCAGCTCCCAGGGACAGGGAGACACTGAAGCTTTCTTT.